The text below deals with one TCR beta chain. It may be a read error: a sequence one base away is much more abundant. CDR3 length: 14 amino acids. Germline V gene data show CDR1 as SGHTA and CDR2 as FQGNSA. This sample stems from a study of early T cells in non-severe SARS-CoV-2 infection. TCRdb re-analysed the 5' RACE reads in MiXCR, keeping a single row per CDR3 protein. The sample has 70,000 to 95,000 distinct CDR3 sequences, 11% seen once. What was sequenced was whole blood. This receptor was taken from an adult who was a healthcare worker with PCR-confirmed SARS-CoV-2 infection or an uninfected control (not recorded which). The chain is built from TRBV7-2 and TRBJ1-6; D uncertain. As DNA, the CDR3 is TGTGCCAGCAGCTTCCGGCGCCATAATTCATCCCTCCACTTT. It specifies CASSFRRHNSSLHF.